The clone carrying this TCR beta chain has just a few counts. The antigen remains undetermined. In building TCR beta libraries, iRepertoire HTBI primers were used together with Arm-PCR of CDR3 regions. TCRdb used MiXCR to reprocess the multiplex PCR reads, holding one entry per CDR3 protein. The repertoire holds roughly 300,000 distinct CDR3 sequences, with 22% as singletons. The entry originates in a study of regulatory T cells in long-lasting Graves disease. Time point meaning: persistent/refractory GD, antithyroid drugs over 5 years with positive TRAb. The TCR library was made from RNA extracted from PBMCs. Graves' disease was diagnosed by American Thyroid Association guidelines. The source of the patients was an endocrinology department in Xi'an, China. This CDR3 region has 13 residues. The germline gives CDR1 MNHEY, CDR2 SVGEGT. V shed 7 bases, J shed 3 bases, and the junction held 6 bases outside the gene matches.

Study observations and caveats: TCR diversity was lower in persistent Graves' patients than in newly diagnosed ones.

The chain couples TRBV6-2 or TRBV6-3 to TRBJ2-7; 7 bases agree with TRBD2. The specimen was peripheral blood mononuclear cells (PBMCs), collected when the disease was refractory, from a patient treated with antithyroid drugs. The receptor was isolated from a female donor with Graves disease. The CDR3 bases are TGTGCCAGCACTGGGCGGGAGAACTACGAGCAGTACTTC. Residues: CASTGRENYEQYF.